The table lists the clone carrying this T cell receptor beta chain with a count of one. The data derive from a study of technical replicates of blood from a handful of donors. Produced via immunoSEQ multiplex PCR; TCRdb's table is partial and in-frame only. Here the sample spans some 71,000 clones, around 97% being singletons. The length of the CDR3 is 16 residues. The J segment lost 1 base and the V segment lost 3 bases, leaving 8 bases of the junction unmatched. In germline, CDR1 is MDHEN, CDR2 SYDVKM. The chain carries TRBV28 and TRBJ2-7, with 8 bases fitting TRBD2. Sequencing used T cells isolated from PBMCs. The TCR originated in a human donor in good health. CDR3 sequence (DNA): TGTGCCAGCAGTTTCTCCCTAGCGGGCCCGTCCTACGAGCAGTACTTC. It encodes CASSFSLAGPSYEQYF. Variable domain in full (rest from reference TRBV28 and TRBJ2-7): DVKVTQSSRYLVKRTGEKVFLECVQDMDHENMFWYRQDPGLGLRLIYFSYDVKMKEKGDIPEGYSVSREKKERFSLILESASTNQTSMYLCASSFSLAGPSYEQYFGPGTRLTVT.